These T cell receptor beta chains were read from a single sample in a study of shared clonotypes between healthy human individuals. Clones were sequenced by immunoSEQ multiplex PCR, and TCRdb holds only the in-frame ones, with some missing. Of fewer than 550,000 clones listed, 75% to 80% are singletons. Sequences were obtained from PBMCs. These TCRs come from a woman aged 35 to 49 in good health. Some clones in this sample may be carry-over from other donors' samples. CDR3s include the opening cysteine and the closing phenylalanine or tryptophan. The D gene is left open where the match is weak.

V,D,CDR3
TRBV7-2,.,CASSKNTGELFF
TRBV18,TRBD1,CASSDRGSSGNTIYF
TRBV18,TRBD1,CASSDTGGEQYF
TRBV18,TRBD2,CASSLQRSVTAGGYEQYF
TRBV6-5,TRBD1,CASRETGSYNEQFF
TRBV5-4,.,CASSLEGASYNEQFF
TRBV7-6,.,CASSKFLISQSRANVLTF
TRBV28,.,CASSLMSGRGTGELFF
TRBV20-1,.,CSARPTTEQFF
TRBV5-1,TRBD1,CASSLGPTGGWFF
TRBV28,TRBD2,CASRRTSGRSDTQYF
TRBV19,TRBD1,CASSIRQGPYEQYF
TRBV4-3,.,CASSQDLDRKTYEQYF
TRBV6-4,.,CASSLSLADTQYF
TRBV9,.,CASSGQVLGNEKLFF
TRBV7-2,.,CASTPVWSSYNEQFF
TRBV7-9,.,CASSLGSYEQYF
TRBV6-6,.,CASSHAGNIQYF
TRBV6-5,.,CASSSGTSTDTQYF
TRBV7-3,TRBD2,CASSLNPSGSLETQYF
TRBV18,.,CASLGQGFYEQYF
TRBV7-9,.,CASSFGEQFF
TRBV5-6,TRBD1,CASSFDRAYEQYF
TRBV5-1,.,CASSLGGQWETQYF
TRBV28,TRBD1,CASSLGGQGDEKLFF
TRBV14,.,CASSQSRRQGGSYEQYF
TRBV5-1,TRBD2,CASSPEREGAYEQYF
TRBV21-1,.,CASTPRFRCRDLNTDTQYF
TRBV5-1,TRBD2,CASSLAGRATDTQYF
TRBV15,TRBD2,CATSREGGRDTQYF
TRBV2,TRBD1,CASSEMGQGADTQYF
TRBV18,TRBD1,CASSPTGTARGNEQFF
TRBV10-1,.,CASGTSGGNTIYF
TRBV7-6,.,CASSPRAGLLYNEQFF
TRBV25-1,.,CASSMGGGQPQHF
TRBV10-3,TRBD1,CAISGDRGRNEQFF
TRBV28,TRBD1,CASSSPGQGTGELFF
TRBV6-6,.,CASSTLGGIQETQYF
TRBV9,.,CASSPAGGGGEQYF
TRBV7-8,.,CASSLGSRNTQYF
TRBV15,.,CATSTQANTEAFF
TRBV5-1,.,CASSLAGPRGETQYF
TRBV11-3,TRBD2,CASSYTSGQREGERDTQYF
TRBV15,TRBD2,CATSRGLAGGQETQYF
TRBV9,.,CASSVAYDYNEQFF
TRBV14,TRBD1,CASSQDMRTGTTYEQYF
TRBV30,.,CAWSVLGGLYEQYF
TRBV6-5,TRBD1,CASSLPGQHGELFF
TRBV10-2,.,CASSDPASGRGYEQFF
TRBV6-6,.,CASSYSTGRADTQYF
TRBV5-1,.,CASSIRTDNEQFF
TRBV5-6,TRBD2,CASSRIAGSYEQYF
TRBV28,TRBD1,CASSFHRGTNEQFF
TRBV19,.,CASTPGVSVDGYTF
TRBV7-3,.,CASSLGGTAHEQYF
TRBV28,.,CASSLGGSENTEAFF
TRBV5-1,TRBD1,CASSLGQGITGELFF
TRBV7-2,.,CASSSRGVSSYEQYF
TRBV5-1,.,CASSLAGGRETQYF